Below, one TCR beta chain is given with its context. Its antigen is unknown. Trimming cost V 7 bases and J 6 bases, with 19 bases left between them. The CDR3 spans 14 residues. CDR1 is MDHEN and CDR2 is SYDVKM in the germline V gene. This sample stems from a study of T cells after yellow fever vaccination. Background on the study: Low-cell-number fractions were prepared with SMART-Seq v4 Ultra Low Input.

The 5'RACE template-switching step produced TCR cDNA and added a universal primer site and UMIs. TCRdb re-called the 5' RACE reads through MiXCR, storing one row per CDR3 protein. The sample has 500,000 to 700,000 distinct CDR3 sequences, roughly 21% seen once. Study-level results: Post-booster reappearance was seen for most primary-vaccination clones (nearly 97% CD4, roughly 91% CD8). There was a small share of clonotypes that showed up in both the CD4 and CD8 compartments.

The material was PBMCs, obtained 15 days after the yellow fever booster vaccination. J is TRBJ2-7 and V is TRBV28, with D possibly being TRBD1 (5 bases). The TCR was taken from a young man who received the YFV17D yellow fever vaccine. The CDR3 nucleotides are TGTGCCAGCACGCAGGGCTCCGGTAAGCGCGAGCAGTACTTC. Encoded protein: CASTQGSGKREQYF.